This T cell receptor beta chain was captured in a study of shared clonotypes between healthy human individuals. Study results and caveats: Shared across four donors were around 5% of the naive CD4 clonotypes.

The donor population consisted of healthy HIV-negative adults with no recent acute infections or vaccinations. Genomic DNA from each subset was divided evenly over several immunoSEQ plates. In the original analysis: Sequence data from immunoSEQ were junction-only and lacked quality scores; consequently, filtering differed. Measured with immunoSEQ multiplex PCR; TCRdb has only the in-frame clones, and not every one. D and trimming were read from the DNA, whereas the V and J calls and clone size are those reported in that table. The table includes about 1 million clones, 75% detected once. With respect to this clone: The antigen is not known.

The CDR3 is 14 residues long. V lost 2 bases and J 6 bases, leaving 16 bases between the germline ends. Per the germline V gene, CDR1 is GTSNPN and CDR2 is SVGIG (reference sequence). Sequencing input: memory CD4+ T cells sorted from blood. Subset defined: CD45RA-negative fraction. The sequence came from a man younger than 30 in good health. This chain uses TRBV30 with TRBJ1-1; D might be TRBD1 (5 bases). The CDR3 here is CAWSLTGGTSEAFF. The CDR3 DNA reads as TGTGCCTGGAGTTTGACCGGGGGGACCTCTGAAGCTTTCTTT.